Below, one TCR beta chain is given with its context. The antigen is unknown. Repertoires were generated with immunoSEQ multiplex PCR, while TCRdb's copy carries only in-frame clones and drops some. The sample contains some 2,500,000 clones, more than 85% of which appear only once. This sample is part of a study of shared clonotypes between healthy human individuals. Study-wide findings and caveats: Despite large depth, rarefaction showed incomplete sorted-subset sequencing.

The receptor comes from a man between 18 and 29 years old in good health. Some clones in this sample may be carry-over from other donors' samples. Sequenced sample: naive CD4+ T cells from PBMCs. Subset reported: CD45RA+ positively selected.

The CDR3 DNA reads TGCGCCAGCAGCTTCGACAGGGGTGACACTGAAGCTTTCTTT. This gives the protein CASSFDRGDTEAFF. The V gene is TRBV5-1, the J gene TRBJ1-1, with 8 bases fitting TRBD1. J was trimmed by 3 bases and V by 2 bases; bases with no gene match: 3. CDR1 SGHRS and CDR2 YFSETQ come from the germline V gene. The CDR3 sequence is 14 residues long. Looking up the rest from reference TRBV5-1 and TRBJ1-1 gives the full variable domain: KAGVTQTPRYLIKTRGQQVTLSCSPISGHRSVSWYQQTPGQGLQFLFEYFSETQRNKGNFPGRFSGRQFSNSRSEMNVSTLELGDSALYLCASSFDRGDTEAFFGQGTRLTVV.